Each of the 7 T cell receptor beta chains below was sequenced from the same sample in a study of neurological immune-mediated disorders. TCRdb fed the 5' RACE reads into MiXCR, producing one record per CDR3 protein. The sample has around 64,000 distinct CDR3 sequences, 10% to 15% seen once; the top ten hold around 10%. The sequencing input was PBMCs. The receptors were sampled from a woman aged 55-70 years with HTLV-1-associated myelopathy (HAM/TSP).

The chain is built from TRBV27 and TRBJ2-2; tentatively, D is TRBD1 (6 bases). The CDR3 contains 14 residues. The germline V and J ends were trimmed by 5 bases and 7 bases, with 14 bases remaining between them. Germline V CDR1 and CDR2: MNHEY, SMNVEV (reference sequence). The chain's CDR3 is CASSLYRGGGELFF. The CDR3 region has the DNA TGTGCCAGCAGTCTATATCGAGGGGGCGGGGAGCTGTTTTTT.

At least ten counts were recorded for this clonotype. J is TRBJ2-1 and V is TRBV20-1; 12 bases match TRBD2. V lost 5 bases, J lost 8 bases, and 7 bases stayed unmatched. This CDR3 contains 14 residues. The germline V gene has CDR1 DFQATT and CDR2 SNEGSKA (reference sequence). DNA for the CDR3: TGCAGTGCTCTGACTAGCGGGAGTATCGATGAGCAGTTCTTC. This translates into CSALTSGSIDEQFF.

This clonotype was observed many times. The CDR3 DNA reads TGTGCCAGCAGTCAAGGGACTAGCGGGACGAATGAGCAGTTCTTC. This translates into CASSQGTSGTNEQFF. The chain has TRBV11-3 and TRBJ2-1; 13 nucleotides line up with TRBD2. CDR1 is SGHNT, CDR2 YENEEA, per germline. V lost 6 bases to trimming and J lost 7 bases; unmatched junction nucleotides: 6. The CDR3 has 15 residues.

This clonotype was found many times. V gene TRBV10-3 combines with J gene TRBJ2-5; D may be TRBD2 (6 bases). The V gene lost 6 bases and the J gene lost 5 bases, with 19 bases spanning the gap. The CDR3 has 15 residues. Germline CDR1 reads ENHRY; CDR2 reads SYGVKD. The CDR3 here is CAIREGLSLRETQYF. CDR3 nucleotides: TGTGCCATCAGGGAGGGACTGAGCCTGCGGGAGACCCAGTACTTC.

This clonotype occurred a few times. V is TRBV5-1 and J is TRBJ2-7; tentatively, D is TRBD1 or TRBD2 (5 bases each). This CDR3 contains 16 residues. Trimming stripped 1 base from V and 4 bases from J, with 18 bases between. In germline, CDR1 is SGHRS, CDR2 YFSETQ. The CDR3 nucleotides read TGCGCCAGCAGCTTGTTTCCCGGGGCTATGGGGTACGAGCAGTACTTC. Protein product: CASSLFPGAMGYEQYF. The whole variable domain, remainder taken from reference TRBV5-1 and TRBJ2-7, is KAGVTQTPRYLIKTRGQQVTLSCSPISGHRSVSWYQQTPGQGLQFLFEYFSETQRNKGNFPGRFSGRQFSNSRSEMNVSTLELGDSALYLCASSLFPGAMGYEQYFGPGTRLTVT.

This chain connects TRBV6-5 to TRBJ1-1; D possibly corresponds to TRBD1 (5 bases). V lost 2 bases and J 7 bases, leaving 11 bases between the germline ends. In germline, CDR1 is MNHEY, CDR2 SVGAGI. This CDR3 is built from 13 residues. The CDR3 nucleotides read TGTGCCAGCAGTTACCTAGACAGACGTGAAGCTTTCTTT. This translates into CASSYLDRREAFF.

In its sample, this clonotype was seen many times. The CDR3: CASSFWDIYEQYF. CDR3 nucleotides: TGTGCCAGCAGTTTTTGGGACATTTACGAGCAGTACTTC. The V gene is TRBV12-3 or TRBV12-4, the J gene TRBJ2-7; D might be TRBD1 (6 bases). Trimming stripped 3 bases from V and 4 bases from J, with 10 bases between. The CDR3 is 13 residues long.